The rows below give T cell receptor beta chains drawn from one sample of a study of blood T cells in healthy people across ages. TCRdb passed the 5' RACE reads through MiXCR, listing each CDR3 protein once. The sample records 950,000 to 1,200,000 distinct CDR3 sequences, roughly two fifths being singletons. Sequencing was performed on blood. The receptors stem from a man between 18 and 29 years old in good health. Both conserved end residues are trimmed from each CDR3. Not every row has a clone size; where given, it reads once, few, many or a size class.

CDR3,size,V,J
ASSLVVTPGPMNTEAF,.,TRBV13,TRBJ1-1
SVREAQYTEAF,.,TRBV29-1,TRBJ1-1
ASSSSKGAQY,.,TRBV27,TRBJ2-5
ASSSTSEGFGTDTQY,few,TRBV4-1,TRBJ2-3
AGSSMGPGTEAF,.,TRBV12-3/TRBV12-4,TRBJ1-1
ASSQASGGPSYEQY,.,TRBV4-3,TRBJ2-7
ASSLVERGVETQY,few,TRBV7-9,TRBJ2-5
ASSLVAVLNEQF,many,TRBV12-3/TRBV12-4,TRBJ2-1
ASTHAGARYEQY,.,TRBV5-6,.
ASSFNSVVHTEAF,few,TRBV7-2,TRBJ1-1
SAGDIDSQPQH,.,TRBV20-1,TRBJ1-5
SADRGYEGETQY,.,TRBV29-1,TRBJ2-5
ASSSVTGGGVPQH,.,TRBV6-2/TRBV6-3,TRBJ1-5
ASSPRLGQY,.,TRBV28,TRBJ2-5
ASSSTSTGSNQPQH,.,TRBV6-5,TRBJ1-5
ASSPFGFDEQF,few,TRBV5-6,TRBJ2-1
ACRAERYYGYT,.,TRBV6-5,TRBJ1-2
SVDRGPNYGYT,few,TRBV29-1,TRBJ1-2
SVPKGTQETQY,.,TRBV29-1,TRBJ2-5
ASRRLAGGVSTDTQY,.,TRBV6-1,TRBJ2-3
ASSLAQGRGTEAF,few,TRBV5-1,TRBJ1-1
ASSPINRETTGELF,few,TRBV18,TRBJ2-2
ASSPVMATSSGANVLT,.,TRBV4-3,TRBJ2-6
ASSLVGQGNNEQF,.,TRBV5-1,TRBJ2-1
ASAKAGGPGDTQY,.,TRBV27,TRBJ2-3
ASSLVVGTDSDYGYT,.,TRBV5-1,TRBJ1-2
SVEVVPGGSYNYGYT,.,TRBV29-1,TRBJ1-2
AWNGYSYNEQF,many,TRBV30,TRBJ2-1
ASSHLSGSFTDTQY,once,TRBV14,TRBJ2-3
ASSPPPGQGYCNEQF,.,TRBV9,TRBJ2-1
ASSFPTSGGPGDGANVLT,.,TRBV7-2,TRBJ2-6
ASSLAVIRQGKETQY,.,TRBV5-1,TRBJ2-5
ASSRTALWNEQF,.,TRBV14,TRBJ2-1
ASSQFGQGASYNEQF,.,TRBV4-1,TRBJ2-1
ASTRTEAF,.,TRBV2,TRBJ1-1
VSSWSKESGGYNEQF,.,TRBV5-1,TRBJ2-1
AISSGTGGNSAKNIQY,many,TRBV10-3,TRBJ2-4